The 21 T cell receptor beta chains presented below share a single source sample, sequenced in a study of T cell changes during pregnancy in multiple sclerosis. Only in-frame clones appear in the TCRdb table, and some are missing; sequencing was by immunoSEQ multiplex PCR. The sample lists fewer than 60,000 clones, roughly nine tenths occurring once. Sequenced here: CD8+ T cells from peripheral blood mononuclear cells, sampled after pregnancy. Receptors originate from a female donor with multiple sclerosis, enrolled in a pregnancy study.

The rearrangement links TRBV9 to TRBJ2-6, with 8 bases aligning to TRBD2. CDR1 SGDLS and CDR2 YYNGEE come from the germline V gene. Losses at the gene ends were 3 bases for V and 0 bases for J; bases not matched to a gene: 8. The CDR3 is 18 residues long. The chain's CDR3 is CASSETGGPPSGANVLTF. The CDR3 nucleotides read TGTGCCAGCAGCGAGACGGGGGGGCCTCCCTCTGGGGCCAACGTCCTGACTTTC.

The chain uses TRBV29-1 and TRBJ2-7; 10 bases are a match to TRBD1. Germline V CDR1 and CDR2: SQVTM, ANQGSEA. Trimming cost V 5 bases and J 5 bases; bases outside gene matches: 3. CDR3 length equals 12 residues. CDR3 sequence reads: CSVPTGGNEQYF. CDR3 nucleotides: TGCAGCGTTCCGACAGGGGGCAACGAGCAGTACTTC.

V usage is TRBV5-6 and J usage is TRBJ2-1; 12 bases align to TRBD2. V was pared by 4 bases and J by 4 bases, with 6 bases of the junction left unmatched. The CDR3 is 16 amino acids. Germline values: CDR1 SGHDT, CDR2 YYEEEE. In DNA form, the CDR3 reads TGTGCCAGCAGCACCCCGACTAGCGGGGGATACAATGAGCAGTTCTTC. This codes for CASSTPTSGGYNEQFF.

This sequence joins TRBV13 and TRBJ1-6; 8 nucleotides agree with TRBD1. Per the germline V gene, CDR1 is PRHDT and CDR2 is FYEKMQ (reference sequence). This CDR3 is built from 14 residues. The J segment lost 10 bases and the V segment lost 4 bases, leaving 6 bases of the junction unmatched. CDR3 region: CASSYRTGLSPLHF. The CDR3 DNA follows: TGTGCCAGCAGCTATCGGACAGGGTTGTCACCCCTCCACTTT.

The J gene is TRBJ2-1, the V gene TRBV6-5; 8 positions match TRBD2. The V gene's germline CDR1 is MNHEY and CDR2 SVGAGI. The CDR3 runs to 12 residues. J was trimmed by 9 bases and V by 8 bases; bases with no gene match: 6. The CDR3 region is CASYSGGGEQFF. Written as DNA, the CDR3 is TGTGCCAGCTACTCCGGGGGGGGTGAGCAGTTCTTC.

The CDR3 sequence: CAWNRWGTTDTQYF. CDR3 DNA sequence: TGTGCCTGGAATCGGTGGGGGACTACAGATACGCAGTATTTT. The chain recombines TRBV30 with TRBJ2-3; TRBD2 is a possible D gene (6 bases). Germline V lookup: CDR1 GTSNPN, CDR2 SVGIG (reference sequence). This CDR3 contains 14 residues. Trimming left V 4 bases short and J 3 bases short, with 14 bases between.

The chain combines TRBV6-5 with TRBJ2-1; possible D gene TRBD2, 6 bases. Trimming pared 0 bases from V and 2 bases from J, leaving 11 bases between. CDR1 MNHEY and CDR2 SVGAGI come from the germline V gene. CDR3 length: 16 amino acids. The CDR3 is CASSYSVGEAYNEQFF. CDR3 nucleotides: TGTGCCAGCAGTTACTCAGTGGGGGAGGCCTACAATGAGCAGTTCTTC.

This clone was observed once. The chain uses TRBV6-1 and TRBJ1-1; D is unresolved. Trimming took off 6 bases at V and 1 base at J, with 9 bases between the two ends. This CDR3 contains 13 residues. Germline-derived CDR1 and CDR2 are MNHNS and SASEGT. The CDR3 DNA follows: TGTGCCAGCAGGGACGGAGGGAACACTGAAGCTTTCTTT. It encodes CASRDGGNTEAFF.

The V and J genes are TRBV9 and TRBJ2-1, with 9 bases lining up with TRBD2. Unmatched junction bases numbered 13, after V lost 8 bases and J lost 4 bases. CDR3 length: 16 residues. The germline V gene encodes CDR1 SGDLS and CDR2 YYNGEE. The CDR3 DNA is TGTGCCAGTTCTTACGCGGGGGGGCCGGAGTACAATGAGCAGTTCTTC. It encodes CASSYAGGPEYNEQFF.

The CDR3 DNA is TGTGCCAGCAGCGCCGGGGAGTACAATGAGCAGTTCTTC. Its translation: CASSAGEYNEQFF. This chain links TRBV9 with TRBJ2-1; D perhaps matches TRBD2 (5 bases). Germline-derived CDR1 and CDR2 are SGDLS and YYNGEE. The V end was cut by 3 bases, the J end by 4 bases, with 8 bases between. The CDR3 runs to 13 residues.

The genes are TRBV27 and TRBJ1-2; tentatively, D is TRBD1 (5 bases). V lost 6 bases to trimming and J lost 4 bases, with 12 bases between them. From germline, CDR1 is MNHEY and CDR2 SMNVEV (reference sequence). This CDR3 is 13 amino acids long. The CDR3 DNA is TGTGCCAGCAGCACCGACAGAGTCTATGGCTACACCTTC. This sequence encodes CASSTDRVYGYTF.

The gene calls are TRBV4-1 and TRBJ1-1, with TRBD1 matching over 9 bases. V lost 4 bases to trimming and J lost 0 bases; unmatched junction nucleotides: 3. The germline V gene encodes CDR1 MGHRA and CDR2 YSYEKL. This CDR3 has 15 amino acids. The CDR3 is CASSPTGGLNTEAFF. As DNA, the CDR3 is TGCGCCAGCAGCCCGACAGGGGGTTTGAACACTGAAGCTTTCTTT.

This chain links TRBV19 with TRBJ2-1; the D gene is possibly TRBD2 (5 bases). V was pared by 7 bases and J by 3 bases, with 16 bases between. Germline V lookup: CDR1 LNHDA, CDR2 SQIVND (reference sequence). This CDR3 region has 15 residues. Written as DNA, the CDR3 is TGTGCCAGTACCCCTCCCGGGGTCGGCTACAATGAGCAGTTCTTC. Encoded protein: CASTPPGVGYNEQFF.

The V and J genes are TRBV2 and TRBJ2-7; D uncertain. The V end was cut by 8 bases, the J end by 6 bases, with 8 bases between. From germline, CDR1 is SNHLY and CDR2 FYNNEI. The CDR3 totals 10 residues. CDR3 sequence: CASSGLEQYF. CDR3 DNA sequence: TGTGCCAGCTCGGGTCTCGAGCAGTACTTC. Drawing the rest from reference TRBV2 and TRBJ2-7, the complete variable domain is EPEVTQTPSHQVTQMGQEVILRCVPISNHLYFYWYRQILGQKVEFLVSFYNNEISEKSEIFDDQFSVERPDGSNFTLKIRSTKLEDSAMYFCASSGLEQYFGPGTRLTVT.

This clone showed up just once. The rearrangement joins TRBV27 to TRBJ1-1, with TRBD1 matching over 10 bases. The V gene's germline CDR1 is MNHEY and CDR2 SMNVEV (reference sequence). The CDR3 loop spans 13 amino acids. Unmatched junction bases numbered 9, after V lost 11 bases and J lost 6 bases. CDR3 coding DNA: TGTGCCTCCCAGACAGGGGGCAGTTCTGAAGCTTTCTTT. Its protein product is CASQTGGSSEAFF.

The V call is TRBV7-8, the J call TRBJ2-1; weak D call: TRBD2 (6 bases). Germline CDR1 and CDR2: SGHVS and FQNEAQ. V shed 11 bases and J shed 0 bases, with 26 bases lying between them. The length of the CDR3 is 18 residues. The CDR3 sequence is CAAAGSQRAYNSYNEQFF. CDR3 bases: TGTGCCGCAGCTGGGAGCCAGCGGGCTTACAACTCCTACAATGAGCAGTTCTTC.

The chain links TRBV15 to TRBJ2-5; 11 bases map to TRBD2. The CDR3 runs 14 residues. Germline values: CDR1 LNHNV, CDR2 YYDKDF (reference sequence). The trim removed 3 bases at V and 3 bases at J, leaving 0 bases unmatched. The chain's CDR3 is CATSRGLAEETQYF. CDR3 in DNA: TGTGCCACCAGCAGGGGACTAGCGGAAGAGACCCAGTACTTC.

This clone has a handful of counts. The gene calls are TRBV2 and TRBJ2-7; 8 bases fit TRBD1. CDR1 is SNHLY, CDR2 FYNNEI, per germline. With 5 bases clipped from V and 5 bases from J, the junction kept 11 bases outside the gene matches. This CDR3 is 15 amino acids long. The CDR3 loop reads CASSTSTGQVDEQYF. The DNA for the CDR3 is TGTGCCAGCAGTACTTCCACGGGACAGGTCGACGAGCAGTACTTC.

This chain connects TRBV7-3 to TRBJ2-1; D is possibly TRBD1 (5 bases). The CDR3 loop spans 13 amino acids. Germline-derived CDR1 and CDR2 are SGHTA and FQGTGA. The V end was cut by 1 base, the J end by 5 bases, with 6 bases between. CDR3 bases: TGTGCCAGCAGCTTAATAGGGGACAATGAGCAGTTCTTC. As protein: CASSLIGDNEQFF.

The table lists this clone with a few counts. The V call is TRBV19, the J call TRBJ2-2, with D hard to call. The CDR3 spans 14 residues. The V and J ends lost 4 bases and 0 bases respectively, with 6 bases between them. CDR1 and CDR2 (germline): LNHDA, SQIVND (reference sequence). The CDR3 loop is CASSRSANTGELFF. The CDR3 coding sequence is TGTGCCAGTAGTAGATCAGCGAACACCGGGGAGCTGTTTTTT.

The rearrangement joins TRBV5-1 to TRBJ1-2, with D unresolved. The CDR3 loop spans 12 amino acids. Germline CDR1 is SGHRS and CDR2 is YFSETQ. V was trimmed by 1 base and J by 8 bases, leaving 9 bases between them. This CDR3 reads CASSLYRSGYTF. Here the CDR3 DNA reads TGCGCCAGCAGCTTGTATCGGAGCGGCTACACCTTC.